This TCR beta chain was found in a study of blood T cell repertoires in COVID-19. The overall study: Acute and convalescent COVID-19 samples came from the United States, Italy and Spain. In each case, the material was cDNA or gDNA derived from T cells, B-cell-depleted T cells, or PBMCs.

In the authors' workflow: Reference gene primer amplification gave estimated nucleated cell counts. Clones were sequenced by immunoSEQ multiplex PCR, and TCRdb holds only the in-frame ones, with some missing. V, J and clone size reflect that table, while D and trimming were determined from the DNA. The sample lists over 200,000 clones; 65% to 90% were seen once. Trimming at V came to 5 bases and at J to 4 bases, leaving 7 bases not matched to a gene. The germline gives CDR1 SGHKS, CDR2 YYEKEE (reference sequence). The length of the CDR3 is 14 residues. Sequenced: peripheral blood. The gene calls are TRBV5-5 and TRBJ2-7, with 9 positions matching TRBD1. The receptor was derived from a human donor in a cohort sampled during active COVID-19. CDR3 nucleotides: TGTGCCAGCAGGCCCGGGACAGGGTTATACGAGCAGTACTTC. Its translation: CASRPGTGLYEQYF.